The next 24 T cell receptor beta chains were all read from a single sample in a study of blood T cells in healthy people across ages. PCR was performed a second time for roughly 7 to 12 cycles using a sample-barcoded 5' primer and a J-beta primer mix. TCRdb re-called the 5' RACE reads with MiXCR, one entry per CDR3 protein. This sample yields approximately 810,000 distinct CDR3 sequences, of which more than 25% are seen a single time; roughly a sixth belongs to the top ten. The sequencing sample was made of blood. The receptors derive from a woman of 80 years or more in good health.

This clonotype was detected once. Possible read error: a much larger clone is one base away. The chain couples TRBV18 to TRBJ2-7; unclear D gene. The germline CDR1 and CDR2 sequences are KGHSH and LQKENI. Trimming removed 1 base at V and 7 bases at J, with 14 bases between. This CDR3 contains 14 residues. The CDR3 region has the DNA TGTGCCAGCTCACCACAACAGCAAGACGGGGAGCAGTACGTC. The encoded protein is CASSPQQQDGEQYV.

Remarks on this clonotype: At one boundary the junction diverges from the germline segment, which might be a read error. This sequence joins TRBV3-1 and TRBJ1-4, with D unclear. Germline lookup yields CDR1 LGHDT and CDR2 YNNKEL (reference sequence). This CDR3 has 16 residues. The CDR3 DNA reads as TGTGCCAGCAGCCAAGGGTACGGTTTGCTGAATGAAAAACGGTTTTTT. Translated: CASSQGYGLLNEKRFF.

V usage is TRBV20-1 and J usage is TRBJ2-5, with D tentatively TRBD1 or TRBD2 (7 bases each). The J call may be in error: the DNA end matches TRBJ2-7 better. Germline V gene data show CDR1 as DFQATT and CDR2 as SNEGSKA (reference sequence). The CDR3 extends over 17 amino acids. CDR3 in DNA: TGCAGTGCTAGAGATCGGTACAGGGGAGGGGGAACCTACGAGCAGTACTTC. It is translated as CSARDRYRGGGTYEQYF.

This clonotype was recorded many times. This rearrangement joins TRBV5-5 to TRBJ2-3; D is uncertain. Trimming stripped 0 bases from V and 0 bases from J, with 8 bases between. CDR3 size: 15 residues. From germline, CDR1 is SGHKS and CDR2 YYEKEE (reference sequence). CDR3 protein: CASSLVLASTDTQYF. In DNA, the CDR3 is TGTGCCAGCAGCTTGGTGTTAGCTAGCACAGATACGCAGTATTTT.

This clonotype was seen more than once but under ten times. This sequence joins TRBV6-5 and TRBJ2-2; 8 positions agree with TRBD1. The CDR3 extends over 15 amino acids. V lost 6 bases and J lost 0; bases outside the gene matches: 3. CDR1 MNHEY and CDR2 SVGAGI come from the germline V gene. In nucleotides, the CDR3 is TGTGCCAGCAGACCGGGACAGGCGAACACCGGGGAGCTGTTTTTT. Protein product: CASRPGQANTGELFF.

The chain employs TRBV30 and TRBJ2-5; the D gene is possibly TRBD2 (6 bases). Germline V gene data show CDR1 as GTSNPN and CDR2 as SVGIG (reference sequence). The CDR3 covers 13 residues. Trimming shortened V by 3 bases and J by 2 bases, and 10 bases separated the two germline ends. The CDR3 nucleotides are TGTGCCTGGAGCCGGACTACGCAAGAGACCCAGTACTTC. Translation gives CAWSRTTQETQYF.

This clonotype has at least ten counts. The rearrangement joins TRBV7-2 to TRBJ2-3; 9 positions agree with TRBD2. Per germline, CDR1 SGHTA and CDR2 FQGNSA. Germline trimming cut 2 bases from V and 2 bases from J; bases unmatched to any gene: 8. This CDR3 region has 17 residues. Written as DNA, the CDR3 is TGTGCCAGCAGCTTACCTAAAACTAGCGGGCCCACAGATACGCAGTATTTT. Translated: CASSLPKTSGPTDTQYF.

V gene TRBV10-3 combines with J gene TRBJ2-1, with 11 bases lining up with TRBD1. The ends lost 9 bases at V and 5 bases at J; junction bases unmatched: 12. The CDR3 runs to 16 residues. Germline loops: CDR1 ENHRY, CDR2 SYGVKD. The CDR3 DNA reads as TGTGCCATTGGTGAGTCGAGGACAGGGGGCAACAATGAGCAGTTCTTC. It yields the protein CAIGESRTGGNNEQFF.

This clonotype occurred many times. The chain is built from TRBV4-3 and TRBJ2-7; D is unresolved. V lost 4 bases to trimming and J lost 2 bases, with 3 bases between them. The CDR3 is 11 residues long. Germline values: CDR1 LGHNA, CDR2 YSLEER. This CDR3 is CASSRPYEQYF. In DNA form, the CDR3 reads TGCGCCAGCAGCCGACCCTACGAGCAGTACTTC.

This sequence joins TRBV20-1 and TRBJ1-4; D is uncertain. The CDR3 is 14 amino acids. Looked up from germline, CDR1 is DFQATT and CDR2 is SNEGSKA (reference sequence). V lost 6 bases and J lost 4, with 15 bases in between. The DNA of the CDR3 is TGCAGTGCCGGACCGACTTTGAGTAATGAAAAACTGTTTTTT. It specifies CSAGPTLSNEKLFF.

In its sample, this clonotype was seen a few times. This chain links TRBV7-9 with TRBJ2-2; D ambiguous. The CDR3 is made up of 12 amino acids. V was cut by 3 bases and J by 7 bases, with 6 bases left in between. The germline V gene encodes CDR1 SEHNR and CDR2 FQNEAQ (reference sequence). CDR3 loop: CASSFELGELFF. The DNA of the CDR3 is TGTGCCAGCAGCTTTGAGCTCGGGGAGCTGTTTTTT.

This clonotype was counted at least ten times. As DNA, the CDR3 is TGTGCCATCAGTGTACAGGGGTACGAGCAGTACTTC. This translates into CAISVQGYEQYF. The gene calls are TRBV10-3 and TRBJ2-7, with TRBD1 matching 7 bases. The J segment lost 4 bases and the V segment lost 4 bases, leaving 1 base of the junction unmatched. This CDR3 spans 12 amino acids. CDR1 is ENHRY, CDR2 SYGVKD, per germline.

This clonotype was recorded at least ten times. The rearrangement joins TRBV20-1 to TRBJ1-2; 7 bases are shared with TRBD1. This CDR3 region has 13 residues. The V segment lost 3 bases and the J segment 4 bases; nucleotides outside the gene matches: 5. The V gene's germline CDR1 is DFQATT and CDR2 SNEGSKA (reference sequence). The CDR3 is CSASEQGTYGYTF. The CDR3 DNA reads TGCAGTGCTAGTGAACAGGGGACCTATGGCTACACCTTC.

The table lists this clonotype with many counts. This chain joins TRBV5-1 and TRBJ2-5; a possible D gene is TRBD1 (5 bases). Germline V gene data show CDR1 as SGHRS and CDR2 as YFSETQ. The CDR3 runs 14 residues. V lost 5 bases to trimming and J lost 2 bases, with 13 bases between them. CDR3 bases: TGCGCCAGCAGACCCGGACACTTACAAGAGACCCAGTACTTC. Its translation: CASRPGHLQETQYF.

This clonotype has just one count. The genes are TRBV5-5 and TRBJ2-4, with D possibly TRBD2 on 5 matching bases. This CDR3 is built from 13 residues. Trimming removed 4 bases at V and 13 bases at J, with 18 bases between. CDR1 is SGHKS and CDR2 is YYEKEE in the germline V gene (reference sequence). CDR3 nucleotides: TGTGCCAGCAGCCTGATGCGGTTCGGGGAGCAGTACTTC. Its translation: CASSLMRFGEQYF. The full variable domain, its missing parts supplied by reference TRBV5-5 and TRBJ2-4, is DAGVTQSPTHLIKTRGQQVTLRCSPISGHKSVSWYQQVLGQGPQFIFQYYEKEERGRGNFPDRFSARQFPNYSSELNVNALLLGDSALYLCASSLMRFGEQYFGAGTRLSVL.

The table lists this clonotype with a few counts. The chain carries TRBV2 and TRBJ1-5; TRBD1 matches at 9 bases. Germline lookup yields CDR1 SNHLY and CDR2 FYNNEI. This CDR3 has 15 residues. Unmatched junction bases numbered 5, after V lost 5 bases and J lost 3 bases. CDR3 region: CASSSGTGTNQPQHF. The CDR3 DNA is TGTGCCAGCAGTTCCGGGACAGGGACCAATCAGCCCCAGCATTTT.

This clonotype came up many times. V and J are TRBV7-6 and TRBJ2-5, with D tentatively TRBD2 (6 bases). Germline V gene data show CDR1 as SGHVS and CDR2 as FNYEAQ. This CDR3 has 16 amino acids. With 0 bases removed from V and 5 bases from J, the gap between germline ends came to 16 bases. CDR3 amino acids: CASSLAGTAFYETQYF. As DNA, the CDR3 is TGTGCCAGCAGCTTAGCCGGGACTGCTTTTTATGAGACCCAGTACTTC.

The table lists this clonotype with many counts. The J gene is TRBJ1-2, the V gene TRBV12-3 or TRBV12-4; D is uncertain. V lost 3 bases and J 8 bases, leaving 13 bases between the germline ends. CDR3 length equals 13 residues. The CDR3 DNA reads as TGTGCCAGCAGTTTGAAGAGGGCTGCAGGCTACACCTTC. Protein sequence: CASSLKRAAGYTF.

V usage is TRBV5-1 and J usage is TRBJ2-2; 11 bases agree with TRBD2. CDR3 length equals 17 residues. CDR1 and CDR2 (germline): SGHRS, YFSETQ. V was pared by 6 bases and J by 0 bases, with 7 bases of the junction left unmatched. The CDR3 protein is CASNQASGGSNTGELFF. CDR3 bases: TGCGCCAGCAATCAAGCTAGCGGGGGGTCGAACACCGGGGAGCTGTTTTTT.

This clonotype has a handful of counts. The V gene is TRBV12-3 or TRBV12-4, the J gene TRBJ1-2; tentatively, D is TRBD1 (6 bases). The V gene lost 6 bases and the J gene lost 3 bases, with 17 bases spanning the gap. The length of the CDR3 is 15 residues. CDR3 in amino acids: CASSAQGREYYGYTF. The CDR3 region has the DNA TGTGCCAGCAGCGCCCAGGGGAGGGAGTACTATGGCTACACCTTC.

With regard to this clonotype: A much more abundant neighbour one base away suggests this may be a read error. This rearrangement joins TRBV5-1 to TRBJ2-1; TRBD1 might be the D (5 bases). V was trimmed by 3 bases and J by 5 bases, leaving 12 bases between them. The CDR3 is 14 amino acids. CDR1 is SGHRS, CDR2 YFSETQ, per germline. This CDR3 is CASSWHDSNNEQFF. CDR3 in DNA: TGCGCCAGCAGCTGGCACGACAGTAACAATGAGCAGTTCTTC.

As DNA, the CDR3 is TGTGCCTGGAGTAGAGGGGTTTACGAGCAGTACTTC. Amino acid sequence: CAWSRGVYEQYF. The chain joins TRBV30 to TRBJ2-4; D may match TRBD1 or TRBD2 (5 bases each). The J call is in doubt because the DNA end fits TRBJ2-7 better. The CDR3 length is 12 residues. Germline loops: CDR1 GTSNPN, CDR2 SVGIG (reference sequence).

The sample holds many counts of this clonotype. The chain uses TRBV3-1 and TRBJ2-7; D remains ambiguous. CDR1 and CDR2 from the germline V gene are LGHDT and YNNKEL (reference sequence). The CDR3 consists of 12 residues. V was cut by 1 base and J by 6 bases, with 7 bases left in between. CDR3 coding DNA: TGTGCCAGCAGCCAAGCGGTGAGCGAGCAGTACTTC. It encodes CASSQAVSEQYF.

The chain couples TRBV9 to TRBJ1-2, with D unresolved. V was clipped by 3 bases and J by 5 bases, with 14 bases between them. The CDR3 runs to 14 residues. Germline V gives CDR1 SGDLS, CDR2 YYNGEE. CDR3 residues: CASSAGSGGYGYTF. For the CDR3, the DNA is TGTGCCAGCAGCGCCGGGTCAGGCGGATATGGCTACACCTTC.